What follows are 3 T cell receptor beta chains derived from one specimen sequenced in a study of cytomegalovirus exposure and HLA in healthy donors (dated by TCRdb to about 2017). The receptor library was made with the immunoSEQ multiplex PCR assay. A mixture of 60 forward primers for TCR Vbeta segments and 13 reverse primers for TCR Jbeta segments was used in the multiplex PCR. Drawn from immuneACCESS, this table holds only the in-frame rearrangements with V and J called that TCRdb kept. Clones are partly lost; checked studies trace under half to an unresolved V gene and leave the rest unexplained. For this sample there are around 100,000 clones; approximately 87% appear just once. The leading ten clones occupy 2.5% to 3% of the sample. What was sequenced was PBMCs. These receptors originate from a man between 40 and 49 years old in good health and CMV-seronegative.

This rearrangement joins TRBV9 to TRBJ1-2; D call uncertain. V shed 7 bases and J shed 7 bases, with 11 bases lying between them. This CDR3 contains 11 residues. Germline V lookup: CDR1 SGDLS, CDR2 YYNGEE. The CDR3 DNA is TGTGCCAGCCTCGGTAGTCGTGGCTACACCTTC. It translates to CASLGSRGYTF.

The V and J genes are TRBV19 and TRBJ1-1, with D maybe TRBD1 (6 bases). The V gene's germline CDR1 is LNHDA and CDR2 SQIVND (reference sequence). V lost 9 bases to trimming and J lost 1 base, with 12 bases between them. The CDR3 loop spans 13 amino acids. Here the CDR3 DNA reads TGTGCCAGCGAGGGGGGGACGAACACTGAAGCTTTCTTT. Translation gives CASEGGTNTEAFF.

This clone was found once. This chain uses TRBV7-8 with TRBJ1-2; 8 bases match TRBD1. From germline, CDR1 is SGHVS and CDR2 FQNEAQ. V shed 5 bases and J 6 bases; nucleotides not matched to a gene: 5. CDR3 length: 13 residues. For the CDR3, the DNA is TGTGCCAGCAGCACCCGGACAGGGCATGGCTACACCTTC. It yields the protein CASSTRTGHGYTF.